This is a list of T cell receptor beta chains from one sample in a study of PD-L1 blockade in urothelial cancer. Using immunoSEQ multiplex PCR, the repertoire was profiled, and TCRdb retains in-frame clones only, with some absent. The sample shows around 130,000 clones, roughly 83% of them seen only once. Sequenced here: PBMCs, sampled around atezolizumab (anti-PD-L1) treatment. The origin of the receptors is a man over 45 with urothelial cancer. The CDR3 runs from the conserved cysteine through the conserved F or W. The order of the fields is D gene, J gene, clone size, V gene, CDR3 DNA, CDR3 protein. A D gene is named only where the DNA matches it firmly. The listing skips clone size in some rows; elsewhere it reads once, few, many or a size class.

. TRBJ2-2 . TRBV7-2 TGTGCCAGCAGCTTAGCGTCAGGAACCGGGGAGCTGTTTTTT CASSLASGTGELFF
TRBD1 TRBJ2-7 . TRBV16 TGTGCCAGCAGTCAAACAGGGGGGTACGAGCAGTACTTC CASSQTGGYEQYF
TRBD1 TRBJ1-1 . TRBV29-1 TGCAGCGTGGCCAGGGGGCTGAACACTGAAGCTTTCTTT CSVARGLNTEAFF
. TRBJ2-1 . TRBV6-5 TGTGCCAGCAGTTACGGTCGATCGGGGTACAATGAGCAGTTCTTC CASSYGRSGYNEQFF
. TRBJ1-2 . TRBV10-3 TGTGCCATGGGGAGTGATCGTAACTATGGCTACACCTTC CAMGSDRNYGYTF
TRBD1 TRBJ1-6 . TRBV25-1 TGTGCCAGCAGTGAGTACAGGGGATCACCCCTCCACTTT CASSEYRGSPLHF
. TRBJ1-1 . TRBV30 TGTGCCTGGAGGGAAAGAAAGACAGGCAACACTGAAGCTTTCTTT CAWRERKTGNTEAFF
. TRBJ2-3 . TRBV4-1 TGCGCCAGCAGCCAAGATTTCGGGTTGAGCACAGATACGCAGTATTTT CASSQDFGLSTDTQYF
. TRBJ1-2 once TRBV6-6 TGTGCCAGCAGCAACGGGGACTACTATGGCTACACCTTC CASSNGDYYGYTF
. TRBJ2-7 . TRBV7-2 TGTGCCAGCAGCCCAGACGCAGGGCCTTACGAGCAGTACTTC CASSPDAGPYEQYF
. TRBJ2-5 once TRBV6-5 TGTGCCAGCAGTAATAGATATAGCAGTCAAGAGACCCAGTACTTC CASSNRYSSQETQYF
. TRBJ1-1 once TRBV28 TGTGCCAGCCTTCCTGGGTGGGCAACCGCTTTGGAAGCTTTCTTT CASLPGWATALEAFF
. TRBJ2-7 once TRBV25-1 TGTGCCAGCAGTCGTTCAGGTCCCTACGAGCAGTACTTC CASSRSGPYEQYF
. TRBJ1-5 . TRBV18 TGTGCCAGCTCACTCGGACAGATCAATCAGCCCCAGCATTTT CASSLGQINQPQHF
TRBD2 TRBJ2-3 once TRBV4-2 TGTGCCAGCAGCCAGGGGTCTAGCGGGAGAATAGATACGCAGTATTTT CASSQGSSGRIDTQYF
. TRBJ2-7 . TRBV7-2 TGTGCCAGCAGCTTAAAGGGCGGGACCTCCTACGAGCAGTACTTC CASSLKGGTSYEQYF
TRBD2 TRBJ2-2 . TRBV12-5 TGTGCTAGTGGTTTGATTCCGGGACTAGCGGGAAAGGGCAACACCGGGGAGCTGTTTTTT CASGLIPGLAGKGNTGELFF
. TRBJ2-2 . TRBV7-7 TGTGCTAGCAGTTCTTTAGCAACGGGCACCGGGGAGCTGTTTTTT CASSSLATGTGELFF
. TRBJ1-2 . TRBV15 TGTGCCACCGGCAGAGAGCGAGAGCCTGTGGTTGGCTACACCTTC CATGREREPVVGYTF
. TRBJ1-1 . TRBV2 TGTGCCGGGCGTCGTGGTCATGAAGCTTTCTTT CAGRRGHEAFF
. TRBJ2-5 . TRBV7-7 TGTGCTAGCAGCTTAGGTGGCTTCGGGGAGACCCAGTACTTC CASSLGGFGETQYF
. TRBJ1-6 . TRBV2 TGTGCCAGCAGGATTTTCGGGAGGGATAATTCACCCCTCCACTTT CASRIFGRDNSPLHF
. TRBJ2-7 . TRBV7-7 TGTGCTAGCAGCCCTACGGCTAGTGTCGAGCAGTACTTC CASSPTASVEQYF
TRBD1 TRBJ1-4 . TRBV7-2 TGTGCCAGCAGCTTAGGGACAGGGTGGGGTGAAAAACTGTTTTTT CASSLGTGWGEKLFF
. TRBJ1-2 . TRBV28 TGTGCCAGCAGTGACATTAACTATGGCTACACCTTC CASSDINYGYTF
TRBD1 TRBJ2-1 . TRBV19 TGTGCCAGTAGTATTTGGACAGGGGGTTTAAATGAGCAGTTCTTC CASSIWTGGLNEQFF
TRBD2 TRBJ2-7 . TRBV5-1 TGCGCCAGCAGCTGGACTAGCGGGGGAGCCTACGAGCAGTACTTC CASSWTSGGAYEQYF
. TRBJ2-1 . TRBV7-2 TGTGCCAGCAGTGACAGGTACAATGAGCAGTTCTTC CASSDRYNEQFF
TRBD2 TRBJ2-3 . TRBV28 TGTGCCAGCAGTTCAAGACTAGCGGATAACACAGATACGCAGTATTTT CASSSRLADNTDTQYF
. TRBJ2-5 . TRBV2 TGTGCCAGCAGTCGACGGTGGGCTGGGGAGACCCAGTACTTC CASSRRWAGETQYF
TRBD2 TRBJ2-3 . TRBV7-9 TGTGCCAGCAGGTCCGCTAGCGGGCCAAACCCAGATACGCAGTATTTT CASRSASGPNPDTQYF
. TRBJ1-4 . TRBV4-1 TGCGCCAGCAGCCAAGATGGGAGACGGCCTAATGAAAAACTGTTTTTT CASSQDGRRPNEKLFF
TRBD1 TRBJ1-1 . TRBV7-6 TGTGCCAGCAGCCCTGACAGGGCATCGGCTTTCTTT CASSPDRASAFF
TRBD1 TRBJ2-2 few TRBV9 TGTGCCAGCAGCGCCGGGACAGGGTGGAACACCGGGGAGCTGTTTTTT CASSAGTGWNTGELFF
. TRBJ1-5 . TRBV25-1 TGTGCCAGCAGCGTAACCCCGGACACTCCCGATCAGCCCCAGCATTTT CASSVTPDTPDQPQHF
TRBD2 TRBJ2-1 . TRBV27 TGTGCCAGCAGTTTAAACTCTCACCCTAGCGGGTATGAGCAGTTCTTC CASSLNSHPSGYEQFF
TRBD1 TRBJ2-2 . TRBV6-6 TGTGCCAGCAGCCCCCGGGGACAGGGGTACACCGGGGAGCTGTTTTTT CASSPRGQGYTGELFF
TRBD2 TRBJ2-1 . TRBV2 TGTGCCAGCCGAGGACTAGGGCACAATGAGCAGTTCTTC CASRGLGHNEQFF